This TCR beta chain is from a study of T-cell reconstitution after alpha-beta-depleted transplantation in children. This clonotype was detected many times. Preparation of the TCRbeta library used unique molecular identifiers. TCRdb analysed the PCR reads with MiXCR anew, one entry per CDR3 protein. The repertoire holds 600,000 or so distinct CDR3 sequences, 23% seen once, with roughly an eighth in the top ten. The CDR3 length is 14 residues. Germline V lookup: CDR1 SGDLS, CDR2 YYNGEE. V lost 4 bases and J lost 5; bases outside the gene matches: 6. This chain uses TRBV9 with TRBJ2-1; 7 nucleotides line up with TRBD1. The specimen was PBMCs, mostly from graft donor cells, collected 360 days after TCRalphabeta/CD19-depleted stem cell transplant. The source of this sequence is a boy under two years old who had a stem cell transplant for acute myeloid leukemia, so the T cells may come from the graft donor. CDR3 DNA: TGTGCCAGCAGCCCCTGGGACAGAAACAATGAGCAGTTCTTC. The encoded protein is CASSPWDRNNEQFF.